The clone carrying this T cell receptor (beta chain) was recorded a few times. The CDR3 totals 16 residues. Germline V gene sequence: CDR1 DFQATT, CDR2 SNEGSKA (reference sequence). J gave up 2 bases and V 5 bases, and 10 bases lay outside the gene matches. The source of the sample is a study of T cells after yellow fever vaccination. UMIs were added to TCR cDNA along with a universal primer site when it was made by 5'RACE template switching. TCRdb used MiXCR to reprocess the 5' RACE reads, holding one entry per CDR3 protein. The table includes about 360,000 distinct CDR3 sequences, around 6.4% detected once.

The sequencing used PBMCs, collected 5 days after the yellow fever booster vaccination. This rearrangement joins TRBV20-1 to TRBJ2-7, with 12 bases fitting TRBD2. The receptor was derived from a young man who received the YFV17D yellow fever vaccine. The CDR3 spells CSAGTLAGGNPYEQYF. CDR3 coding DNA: TGCAGTGCTGGGACTCTAGCGGGAGGGAACCCCTACGAGCAGTACTTC.